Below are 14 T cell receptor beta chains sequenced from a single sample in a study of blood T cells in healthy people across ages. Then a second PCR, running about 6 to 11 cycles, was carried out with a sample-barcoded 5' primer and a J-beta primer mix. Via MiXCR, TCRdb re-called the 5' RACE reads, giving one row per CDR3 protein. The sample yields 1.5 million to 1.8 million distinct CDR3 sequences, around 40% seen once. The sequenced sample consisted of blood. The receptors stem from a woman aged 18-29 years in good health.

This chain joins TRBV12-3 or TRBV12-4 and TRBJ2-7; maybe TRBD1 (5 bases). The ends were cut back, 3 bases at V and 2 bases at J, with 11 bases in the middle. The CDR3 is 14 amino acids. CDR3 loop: CASSFGATTYEQYF. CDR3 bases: TGTGCCAGCAGTTTTGGGGCCACCACCTACGAGCAGTACTTC.

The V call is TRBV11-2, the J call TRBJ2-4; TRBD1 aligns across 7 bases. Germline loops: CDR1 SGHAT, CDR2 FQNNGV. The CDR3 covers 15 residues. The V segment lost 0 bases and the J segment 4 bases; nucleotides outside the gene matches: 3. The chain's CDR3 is CASSLDRGQKNIQYF. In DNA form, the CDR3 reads TGTGCCAGCAGCTTAGATCGGGGACAGAAAAACATTCAGTACTTC.

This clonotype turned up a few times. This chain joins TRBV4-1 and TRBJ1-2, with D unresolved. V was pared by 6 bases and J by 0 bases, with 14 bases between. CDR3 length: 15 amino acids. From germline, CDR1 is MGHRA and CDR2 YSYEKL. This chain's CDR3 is CASRPFGLPNYGYTF. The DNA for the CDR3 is TGCGCCAGCAGACCCTTTGGGCTCCCTAACTATGGCTACACCTTC.

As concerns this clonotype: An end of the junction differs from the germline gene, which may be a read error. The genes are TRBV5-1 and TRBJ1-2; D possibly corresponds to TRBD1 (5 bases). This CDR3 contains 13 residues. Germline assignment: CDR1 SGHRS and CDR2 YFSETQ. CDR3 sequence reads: CASGLGGRYGYTF. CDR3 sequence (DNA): TGCGCCAGCGGCCTTGGGGGGAGATATGGATACACCTTC.

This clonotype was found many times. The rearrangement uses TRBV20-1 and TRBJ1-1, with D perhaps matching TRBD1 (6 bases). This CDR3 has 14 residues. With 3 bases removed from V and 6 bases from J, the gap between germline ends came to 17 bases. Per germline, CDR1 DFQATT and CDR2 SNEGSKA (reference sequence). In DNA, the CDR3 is TGCAGTGCTAGCCGCTCGGGGGGCCTCCCTGAAGCTTTCTTT. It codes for CSASRSGGLPEAFF.

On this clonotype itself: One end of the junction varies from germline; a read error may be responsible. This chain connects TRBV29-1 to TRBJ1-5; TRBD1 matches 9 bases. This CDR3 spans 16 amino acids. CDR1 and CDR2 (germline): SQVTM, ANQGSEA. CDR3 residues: CSVVETGGAGNRPQHF. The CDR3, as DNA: TGCAGCGTTGTCGAAACAGGGGGCGCAGGCAATCGGCCCCAGCATTTT.

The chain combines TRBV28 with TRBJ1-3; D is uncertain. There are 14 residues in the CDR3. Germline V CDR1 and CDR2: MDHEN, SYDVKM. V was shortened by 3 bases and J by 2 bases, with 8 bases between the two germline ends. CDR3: CASSLAVPGNTIYF. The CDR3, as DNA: TGTGCCAGCAGTTTGGCGGTTCCTGGAAACACCATATATTTT.

The CDR3 is CASSHHIQETQYF. The DNA of the CDR3 is TGTGCCAGCAGTCATCACATACAAGAGACCCAGTACTTC. The rearrangement links TRBV6-2 or TRBV6-3 to TRBJ2-5; unclear D gene. The CDR3 sequence is 13 residues long. CDR1 is MNHEY and CDR2 is SVGEGT in the germline V gene. Between the trimmed V and J ends, which lost 5 bases and 2 bases, there was a span of 9 bases.

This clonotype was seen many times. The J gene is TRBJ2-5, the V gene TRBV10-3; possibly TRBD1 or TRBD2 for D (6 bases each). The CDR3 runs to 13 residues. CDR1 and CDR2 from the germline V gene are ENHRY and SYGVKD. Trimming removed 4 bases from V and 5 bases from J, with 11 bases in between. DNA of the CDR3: TGTGCCATCAGTGGGGGGGCCGATGAGACCCAGTACTTC. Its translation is CAISGGADETQYF.

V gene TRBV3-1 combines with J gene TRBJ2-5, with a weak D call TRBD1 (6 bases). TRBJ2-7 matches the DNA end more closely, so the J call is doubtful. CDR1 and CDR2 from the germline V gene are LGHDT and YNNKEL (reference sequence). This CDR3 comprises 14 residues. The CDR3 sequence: CASSQAAGEYEQYF. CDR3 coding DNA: TGTGCCAGCAGCCAAGCGGCAGGGGAGTACGAGCAGTACTTC.

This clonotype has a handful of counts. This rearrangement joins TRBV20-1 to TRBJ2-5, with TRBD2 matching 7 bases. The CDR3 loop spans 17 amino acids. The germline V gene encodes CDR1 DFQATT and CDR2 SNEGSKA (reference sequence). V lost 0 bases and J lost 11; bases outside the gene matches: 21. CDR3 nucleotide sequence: TGCAGTGCTAGAGATCTTAGATCTAGCGGCAAACCTGGGGAGCAGTACTTC. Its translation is CSARDLRSSGKPGEQYF.

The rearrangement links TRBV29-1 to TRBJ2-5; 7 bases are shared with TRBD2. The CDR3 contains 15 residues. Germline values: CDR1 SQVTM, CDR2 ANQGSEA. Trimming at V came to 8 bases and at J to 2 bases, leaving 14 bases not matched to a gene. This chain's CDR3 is CSFRRGDDYQETQYF. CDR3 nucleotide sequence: TGCAGCTTCCGACGGGGGGACGACTATCAAGAGACCCAGTACTTC.

Here the CDR3 DNA reads TGTGCCAGCAGTCGACCAAGCTCGGGGAACACTGAAGCTTTCTTT. Its protein product is CASSRPSSGNTEAFF. The chain carries TRBV3-1 and TRBJ1-1; D gene ambiguous. This CDR3 has 15 amino acids. V lost 6 bases, J lost 1 base, and 15 bases lay in between. Germline-derived CDR1 and CDR2 are LGHDT and YNNKEL (reference sequence).

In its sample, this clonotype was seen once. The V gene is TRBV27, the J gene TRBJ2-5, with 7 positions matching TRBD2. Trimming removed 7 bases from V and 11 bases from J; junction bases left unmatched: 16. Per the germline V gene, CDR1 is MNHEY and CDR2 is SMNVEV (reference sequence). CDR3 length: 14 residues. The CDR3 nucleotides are TGTGCCAGCAACCCAGCGGGAACCTACAATGAGCAGTACTTC. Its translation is CASNPAGTYNEQYF.